The source of this T cell receptor beta chain is a study of blood T cell repertoires in COVID-19. Study information: The samples span acute and convalescent COVID-19 from the United States, Italy and Spain. T cells, B-cell-depleted T cells, or PBMCs provided the cDNA or gDNA that served as material.

The CDR3 is 15 amino acids. Trimming left V 0 bases short and J 8 bases short, with 16 bases between. Germline CDR1 MNHEY, CDR2 SVGAGI. Source study methods: Reference gene primers were amplified, and this amplification served to estimate nucleated cell counts. Sequencing used immunoSEQ multiplex PCR; TCRdb keeps in-frame clones, though not all of them. V and J calls and clone size are given by that table; D and trimming were obtained from the DNA. The sample yields 150,000 to 180,000 clones, around 85% seen once. Sequencing used peripheral blood. The receptor comes from an older woman with acute or convalescent COVID-19. This chain connects TRBV6-5 to TRBJ1-2, with D maybe TRBD1 (6 bases). CDR3: CASSYSRQGLRGYTF. In DNA form, the CDR3 reads TGTGCCAGCAGTTACTCGAGGCAGGGGTTGCGGGGCTACACCTTC.